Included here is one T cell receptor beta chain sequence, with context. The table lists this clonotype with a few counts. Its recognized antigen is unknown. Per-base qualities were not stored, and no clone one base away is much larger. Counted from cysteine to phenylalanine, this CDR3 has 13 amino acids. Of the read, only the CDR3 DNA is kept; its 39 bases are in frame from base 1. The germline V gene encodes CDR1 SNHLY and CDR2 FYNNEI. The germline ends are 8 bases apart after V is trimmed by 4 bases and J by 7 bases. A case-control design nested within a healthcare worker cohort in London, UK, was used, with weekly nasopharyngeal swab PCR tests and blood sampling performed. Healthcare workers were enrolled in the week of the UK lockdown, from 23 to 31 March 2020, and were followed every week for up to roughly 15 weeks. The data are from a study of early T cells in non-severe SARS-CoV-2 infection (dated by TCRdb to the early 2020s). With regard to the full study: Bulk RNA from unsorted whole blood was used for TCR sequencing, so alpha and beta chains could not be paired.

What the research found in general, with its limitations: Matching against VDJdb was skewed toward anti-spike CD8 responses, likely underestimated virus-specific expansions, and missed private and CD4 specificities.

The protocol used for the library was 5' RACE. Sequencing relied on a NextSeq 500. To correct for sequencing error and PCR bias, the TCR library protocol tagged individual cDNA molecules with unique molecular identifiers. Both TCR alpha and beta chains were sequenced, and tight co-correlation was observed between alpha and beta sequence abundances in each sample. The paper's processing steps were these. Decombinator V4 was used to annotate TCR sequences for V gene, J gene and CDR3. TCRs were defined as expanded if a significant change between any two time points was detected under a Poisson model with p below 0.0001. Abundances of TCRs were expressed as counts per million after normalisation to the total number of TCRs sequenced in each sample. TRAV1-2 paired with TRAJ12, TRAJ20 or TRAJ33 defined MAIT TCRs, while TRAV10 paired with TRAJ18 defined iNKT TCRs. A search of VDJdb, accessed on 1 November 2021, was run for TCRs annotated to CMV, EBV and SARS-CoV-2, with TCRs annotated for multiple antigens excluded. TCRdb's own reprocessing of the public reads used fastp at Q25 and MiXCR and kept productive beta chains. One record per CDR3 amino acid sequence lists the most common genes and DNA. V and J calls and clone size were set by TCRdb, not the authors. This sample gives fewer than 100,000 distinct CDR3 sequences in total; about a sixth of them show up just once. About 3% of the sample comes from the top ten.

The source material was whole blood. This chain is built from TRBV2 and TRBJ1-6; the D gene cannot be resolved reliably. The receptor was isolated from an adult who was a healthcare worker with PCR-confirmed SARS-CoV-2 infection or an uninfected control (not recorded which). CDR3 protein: CASSANPNSPLHF. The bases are TGTGCCAGCAGTGCGAATCCAAATTCACCCCTCCACTTT. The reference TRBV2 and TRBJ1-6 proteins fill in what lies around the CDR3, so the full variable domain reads EPEVTQTPSHQVTQMGQEVILRCVPISNHLYFYWYRQILGQKVEFLVSFYNNEISEKSEIFDDQFSVERPDGSNFTLKIRSTKLEDSAMYFCASSANPNSPLHFGNGTRLTVT.